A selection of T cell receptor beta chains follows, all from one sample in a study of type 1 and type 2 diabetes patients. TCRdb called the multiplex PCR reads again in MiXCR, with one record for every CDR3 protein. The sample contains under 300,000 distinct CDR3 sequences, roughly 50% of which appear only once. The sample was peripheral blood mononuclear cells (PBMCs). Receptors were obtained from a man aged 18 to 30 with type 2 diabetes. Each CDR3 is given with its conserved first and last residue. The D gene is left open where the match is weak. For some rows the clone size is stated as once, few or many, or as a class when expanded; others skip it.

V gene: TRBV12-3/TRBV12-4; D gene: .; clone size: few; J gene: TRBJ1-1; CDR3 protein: CASSLQTAADAFF; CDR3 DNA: TGTGCCAGCAGTTTGCAGACAGCCGCCGACGCTTTCTTT
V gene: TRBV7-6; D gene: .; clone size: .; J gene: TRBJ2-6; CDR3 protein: CASSHGWAGANVLTF; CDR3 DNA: TGTGCCAGCAGCCATGGCTGGGCTGGGGCCAACGTCCTGACTTTC
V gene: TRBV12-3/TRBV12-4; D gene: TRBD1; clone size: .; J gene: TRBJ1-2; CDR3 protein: CATSARQGLGYGYTF; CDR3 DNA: TGTGCCACCAGTGCGAGACAGGGCTTGGGCTATGGCTACACCTTC
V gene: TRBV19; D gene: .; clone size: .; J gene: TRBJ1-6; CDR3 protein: CASSIDGAIGSPLHF; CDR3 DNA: TGTGCCAGTAGTATAGATGGGGCCATCGGCTCACCCCTCCACTTT
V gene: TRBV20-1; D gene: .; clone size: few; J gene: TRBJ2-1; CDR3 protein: CSARFNNEQFF; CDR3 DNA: TGCAGTGCTAGGTTTAACAATGAGCAGTTCTTC
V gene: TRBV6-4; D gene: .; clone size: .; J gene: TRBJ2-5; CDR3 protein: CASSEGDQVQETQYF; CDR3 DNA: TGTGCCAGCAGTGAGGGGGACCAAGTCCAAGAGACCCAGTACTTC
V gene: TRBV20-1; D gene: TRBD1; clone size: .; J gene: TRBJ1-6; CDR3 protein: CSATKGGTGARSPLHF; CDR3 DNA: TGCAGTGCTACGAAGGGGGGGACAGGGGCTCGCTCACCCCTCCACTTT
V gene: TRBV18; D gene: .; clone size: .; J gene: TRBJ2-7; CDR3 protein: CASSKGTYNEQYF; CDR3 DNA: TGTGCCAGCTCAAAAGGGACGTATAACGAGCAGTACTTC
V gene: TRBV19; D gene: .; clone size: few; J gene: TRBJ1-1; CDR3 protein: CASSILWTELKNTEAFF; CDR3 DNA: TGTGCCAGTAGTATCCTCTGGACAGAACTAAAGAACACTGAAGCTTTCTTT
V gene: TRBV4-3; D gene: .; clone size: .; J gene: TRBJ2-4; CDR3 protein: CASSQDLQNIQYF; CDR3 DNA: TGCGCCAGCAGCCAAGATTTGCAGAACATTCAGTACTTC